This T cell receptor (beta chain) was captured in a study of blood T cell repertoires in COVID-19. Clones were read by immunoSEQ multiplex PCR, and TCRdb kept only the in-frame ones, dropping some. The table lists roughly 430,000 clones, approximately 91% of them singletons. The V and J ends lost 3 bases and 5 bases, in that order; junction bases with no gene match: 8. Germline CDR1 is GTSNPN and CDR2 is SVGIG (reference sequence). CDR3 length: 14 amino acids. This receptor was taken from a woman aged 40 to 49 with acute COVID-19. Sequencing was done on a sample of PBMCs or T cells enriched from blood (not recorded which). The chain is built from TRBV30 and TRBJ2-5; 8 bases agree with TRBD1. The CDR3 reads CAWSVWQGAETQYF. The CDR3 region has the DNA TGTGCCTGGAGCGTGTGGCAGGGGGCCGAGACCCAGTACTTC.